Listed below are T cell receptor beta chains from one sample, sequenced in a study of early T cells in non-severe SARS-CoV-2 infection. From the 5' RACE reads, TCRdb called clonotypes with MiXCR, one entry per CDR3 protein. The sample shows 100,000 or so distinct CDR3 sequences, around 13% of them seen only once. Material for sequencing was whole blood. All receptors derive from an adult who was a healthcare worker with PCR-confirmed SARS-CoV-2 infection or an uninfected control (not recorded which). The CDR3 runs from the conserved cysteine through the conserved F or W. D genes are given only for firm matches. Part of the rows lack a size; the others show once, few, many or a class for expanded clones.

-	TRBV7-9	TRBJ2-1	few	TGTGCCAGCAGCTTACAAGGTCGCCATGAGCAGTTCTTC	CASSLQGRHEQFF
-	TRBV12-2	TRBJ2-5	-	TGTGCAAGTCGCTTAGAGCGGGGTCAAGAGACCCAGTACTTC	CASRLERGQETQYF
TRBD1	TRBV7-9	TRBJ1-1	few	TGTGCCAGCAGCCGGACAGGAGCTTGGAGCCTTGAAGCTTTCTTT	CASSRTGAWSLEAFF
-	TRBV30	TRBJ2-2	many	TGTGCCTGGACCCGACACAACACCGGGGAGCTGTTTTTT	CAWTRHNTGELFF
-	TRBV6-5	TRBJ1-6	-	TGTGCCAGCAGTTACACAGGCGCGATTTCACCCCTCCACTTT	CASSYTGAISPLHF
-	TRBV12-2	TRBJ1-3	-	TGTGCAAGTCGCTTAGTCAGTTCTGGAAACACCATATATTTT	CASRLVSSGNTIYF
-	TRBV18	TRBJ2-3	many	TGTGCCAGCTCACCACAATTCAGCACAGATACGCAGTATTTT	CASSPQFSTDTQYF
TRBD2	TRBV30	TRBJ2-1	-	TGTGCCTGGAGGGGGACTAGGGGATGGCAGTTCTTC	CAWRGTRGWQFF
-	TRBV6-5	TRBJ2-1	many	TGTGCCAGCAGCCCTGGGTCTTCTGAGCAGTTCTTC	CASSPGSSEQFF
TRBD1	TRBV20-1	TRBJ2-5	many	TGCAGTGCTAGTCCCGGGACAGTCAGAGCCCAGTACTTC	CSASPGTVRAQYF
-	TRBV4-1	TRBJ2-1	many	TGCGCCAGCAGCCACTCTAGTCAGGCTCGCGATGAGCAGTTCTTC	CASSHSSQARDEQFF
-	TRBV24-1	TRBJ2-1	many	TGTGCCACCAGTCCCAAAAGGAGGGGATACGGAAATGAGCAGTTCTTC	CATSPKRRGYGNEQFF
-	TRBV29-1	TRBJ2-4	few	TGCAGCGCCCAACGGGGGGCTAGTGAATACATTCAGTACTTC	CSAQRGASEYIQYF
-	TRBV27	TRBJ1-3	-	TGTGCCAGCAGTTTAACTAGCTCTGGAAACACCATATATTTT	CASSLTSSGNTIYF
-	TRBV10-2	TRBJ2-5	many	TGCGCCAGCAGTGAGAACCAAGAGACCCAGTACTTC	CASSENQETQYF
TRBD1	TRBV24-1	TRBJ2-5	many	TGTGCCACCAGTGACCCAGACAGGGGTGCAGAGACCCAGTACTTC	CATSDPDRGAETQYF
TRBD1	TRBV7-3	TRBJ2-3	-	TGTGCCAGCAGGCTTGGGACAGGGGGCACAGATACGCAGTATTTT	CASRLGTGGTDTQYF
TRBD2	TRBV20-1	TRBJ2-7	many	TGCAGTGCTAGAATTAGCGGGAGAGGGGCCTACGAGCAGTACTTC	CSARISGRGAYEQYF
TRBD2	TRBV3-1	TRBJ2-1	-	TGTGCCAGCAGCCGGGGGACTAGCGGAAATGAGCAGTTCTTC	CASSRGTSGNEQFF
-	TRBV12-3/TRBV12-4	TRBJ2-1	many	TGTGCCAGCAGGGGGGGCCATGAGCAGTTCTTC	CASRGGHEQFF
TRBD2	TRBV2	TRBJ2-1	-	TGTGCCAGCAGTGAACGGGGGACTAGCGGGAGGCGGGGGTTCTTC	CASSERGTSGRRGFF
-	TRBV7-9	TRBJ2-2	few	TGTGCCAGCAGCTTATCCACCGCGAACACCGGGGAGCTGTTTTTT	CASSLSTANTGELFF
-	TRBV4-2	TRBJ2-1	many	TGTGCCAGCAGCCGCTCCGTGGAGTCTGAGCAGTTCTTC	CASSRSVESEQFF
-	TRBV30	TRBJ1-1	many	TGTGCCTGGGTACTAGGGGGGACTGAAGCTTTCTTT	CAWVLGGTEAFF
TRBD2	TRBV20-1	TRBJ2-7	few	TGCAGTGCTGCTGGCGGGAGGGCCGGGTACGAGCAGTACTTC	CSAAGGRAGYEQYF
TRBD2	TRBV29-1	TRBJ2-1	few	TGCAGCGTTGCCGGTGGGAGGGCCGATGAGCAGTTCTTC	CSVAGGRADEQFF
TRBD2	TRBV24-1	TRBJ2-3	-	TGTGCCTCGGGGCCTGCGGGAGGACCGTCTAGCACAGATACGCAGTATTTT	CASGPAGGPSSTDTQYF
-	TRBV28	TRBJ2-5	once	TGTGCCAGCAGGCGCCTGTTTACTTCCTCGCAAGAGACCCGGTACTTC	CASRRLFTSSQETRYF
-	TRBV6-1	TRBJ2-1	-	TGTGCCAGCAGTGAAGAGGGGGGGAACTACAATGAGCAGTTCTTC	CASSEEGGNYNEQFF
-	TRBV6-1	TRBJ2-2	-	TGTGCCAGCAGTCTAGAGCAGACCGGGGAGCTGTTTTTT	CASSLEQTGELFF
-	TRBV20-1	TRBJ1-6	few	TGCAGTGCTAGCCGGACGCAGAGCTCCTATAATTCACCCCTCCACTTT	CSASRTQSSYNSPLHF
TRBD1	TRBV12-3/TRBV12-4	TRBJ2-7	-	TGTGCCAGCAGTTTTATGAGGGGGCGATCCTACGAGCAGTACTTC	CASSFMRGRSYEQYF
-	TRBV20-1	TRBJ1-3	few	TGCAGTGCTAGAGTCCTCCCGAGGGCCGTCCAAGCTGGAAACACCATATATTTT	CSARVLPRAVQAGNTIYF
-	TRBV20-1	TRBJ1-2	-	TGCAGTGCTACGCCAAGACGGGACTATGGCTACACCTTC	CSATPRRDYGYTF
-	TRBV7-9	TRBJ2-2	-	TGTGCCACACAGACCGGGGAGCTGTTTTTT	CATQTGELFF
-	TRBV18	TRBJ2-1	many	TGTGCCAGCTCACCACCAGCGCGGAATGAGCAGTTCTTC	CASSPPARNEQFF
TRBD1	TRBV27	TRBJ2-7	many	TGTGCCAGCAGTTTGGAGGGACAGGGCTTGGGTGAGCAGTACTTC	CASSLEGQGLGEQYF